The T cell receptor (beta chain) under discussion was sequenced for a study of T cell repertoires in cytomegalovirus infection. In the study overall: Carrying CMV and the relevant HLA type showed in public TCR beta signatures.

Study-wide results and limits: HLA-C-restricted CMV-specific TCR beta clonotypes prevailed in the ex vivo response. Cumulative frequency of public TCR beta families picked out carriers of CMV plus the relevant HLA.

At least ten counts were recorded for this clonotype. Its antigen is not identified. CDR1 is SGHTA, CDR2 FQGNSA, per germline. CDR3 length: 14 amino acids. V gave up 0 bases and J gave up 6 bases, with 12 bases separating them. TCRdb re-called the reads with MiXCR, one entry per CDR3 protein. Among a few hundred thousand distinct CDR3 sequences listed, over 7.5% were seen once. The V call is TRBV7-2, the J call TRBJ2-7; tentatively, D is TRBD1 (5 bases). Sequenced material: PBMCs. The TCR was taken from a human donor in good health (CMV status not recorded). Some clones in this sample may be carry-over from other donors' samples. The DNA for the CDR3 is TGTGCCAGCAGCTTAGCCCCAGGGTTCTCCGAGCAGTACTTC. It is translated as CASSLAPGFSEQYF.